The 25 T cell receptor beta chains below were found in one sample sequenced in a study of cytomegalovirus exposure and HLA in healthy donors. Repertoires were generated with immunoSEQ multiplex PCR, while TCRdb's copy carries only in-frame clones and drops some. The sample consists of some 100,000 clones, roughly 88% of them appearing once. The specimen sequenced was PBMCs. The source of these receptors is a man younger than 35 in good health and CMV-seronegative.

The chain uses TRBV27 and TRBJ1-5; tentative D call: TRBD1 (5 bases). V was pared by 3 bases and J by 8 bases, with 14 bases between. The CDR3 length is 14 residues. Germline values: CDR1 MNHEY, CDR2 SMNVEV (reference sequence). CDR3 bases: TGTGCCAGCAGTTTTTTAGGACCGGGGGAGCCCCAGCATTTT. This sequence encodes CASSFLGPGEPQHF.

This chain uses TRBV5-4 with TRBJ2-7; maybe TRBD2 (7 bases). This CDR3 spans 16 amino acids. V was cut by 4 bases and J by 0 bases, with 17 bases left in between. The germline gives CDR1 SGHNT, CDR2 YYREEE (reference sequence). CDR3 in DNA: TGTGCCAGCAGCCGTGATGGGGGGGACAACTCCTACGAGCAGTACTTC. It specifies CASSRDGGDNSYEQYF.

The rearrangement joins TRBV11-2 to TRBJ1-5; D is possibly TRBD1 (6 bases). This CDR3 spans 15 amino acids. The germline V and J ends were trimmed by 5 bases and 4 bases, with 15 bases remaining between them. From germline, CDR1 is SGHAT and CDR2 FQNNGV. In nucleotides, the CDR3 is TGTGCCAGCAGCCCCGGACGGCAGGGGAATCAGCCCCAGCATTTT. Its protein is CASSPGRQGNQPQHF.

The chain employs TRBV19 and TRBJ1-6; possibly TRBD1 for D (6 bases). The CDR3 length is 15 residues. Germline CDR1 and CDR2: LNHDA and SQIVND (reference sequence). Trimming took 5 bases from V and 5 from J, leaving 13 bases between them. The CDR3 here is CASSWRRDNNSPLHF. CDR3 nucleotides: TGTGCCAGTAGTTGGCGCCGGGACAATAATTCACCCCTCCACTTT.

This chain uses TRBV15 with TRBJ2-3; 7 bases agree with TRBD2. V shed 5 bases and J 2 bases; nucleotides not matched to a gene: 7. This CDR3 contains 15 residues. Germline V gives CDR1 LNHNV, CDR2 YYDKDF (reference sequence). CDR3 sequence: CATSVTGTNTDTQYF. The CDR3 DNA sequence: TGTGCCACCAGCGTCACCGGGACTAACACAGATACGCAGTATTTT.

This clone was observed a handful of times. This chain connects TRBV6-5 to TRBJ1-3, with D perhaps matching TRBD1 (5 bases). V dropped 6 bases and J dropped 7 bases, with 13 bases sitting between them. This CDR3 contains 13 residues. In germline, CDR1 is MNHEY, CDR2 SVGAGI. CDR3 residues: CASRSPGGNTIYF. The DNA of the CDR3 is TGTGCCAGCAGGAGCCCGGGGGGTAACACCATATATTTT.

J is TRBJ2-2 and V is TRBV5-1; D is uncertain. In germline, CDR1 is SGHRS, CDR2 YFSETQ. The CDR3 runs to 14 residues. Between the trimmed V and J ends, which lost 1 base and 5 bases, there was a span of 9 bases. CDR3 sequence (DNA): TGCGCCAGCAGCTTGCTGGGCGAGACCGGGGAGCTGTTTTTT. Translating gives CASSLLGETGELFF.

The V and J genes are TRBV28 and TRBJ1-5; D is unresolved. Germline-derived CDR1 and CDR2 are MDHEN and SYDVKM. The CDR3 runs 15 residues. Trimming shortened V by 3 bases and J by 2 bases, and 11 bases separated the two germline ends. The CDR3 region has the DNA TGTGCCAGCAGTTTGGTTACAGAACGCAATCAGCCCCAGCATTTT. It encodes CASSLVTERNQPQHF. Full variable domain (missing parts from reference TRBV28 and TRBJ1-5): DVKVTQSSRYLVKRTGEKVFLECVQDMDHENMFWYRQDPGLGLRLIYFSYDVKMKEKGDIPEGYSVSREKKERFSLILESASTNQTSMYLCASSLVTERNQPQHFGDGTRLSIL.

In its sample, this clone was seen once. This rearrangement joins TRBV10-3 to TRBJ1-2; TRBD1 agrees at 8 bases. Germline V lookup: CDR1 ENHRY, CDR2 SYGVKD. The CDR3 is 12 residues long. J lost 7 bases, V lost 4 bases, and 2 bases had no gene match. CDR3 sequence (DNA): TGTGCCATCAGTGGGACAGGGAGTGGCTACACCTTC. As protein: CAISGTGSGYTF.

The chain combines TRBV30 with TRBJ1-2, with TRBD1 identical over 7 bases. The length of the CDR3 is 14 residues. Looked up from germline, CDR1 is GTSNPN and CDR2 is SVGIG (reference sequence). Germline trimming cut 1 base from V and 0 bases from J; bases unmatched to any gene: 2. CDR3 bases: TGTGCCTGGAGTGGGGACAGTACTAACTATGGCTACACCTTC. It translates to CAWSGDSTNYGYTF.

The V and J genes are TRBV6-1 and TRBJ1-4; no firm D call. Trimming cost V 8 bases and J 7 bases, with 14 bases left between them. The germline CDR1 and CDR2 sequences are MNHNS and SASEGT. CDR3 length equals 13 residues. CDR3 bases: TGTGCCAGCCACGGTCCTCGAACTGAAAAACTGTTTTTT. Encoded protein: CASHGPRTEKLFF.

The rearrangement uses TRBV7-8 and TRBJ2-5, with a weak D call TRBD1 (6 bases). CDR3 size: 14 residues. Germline V gene lookup returns CDR1 SGHVS and CDR2 FQNEAQ. Trimming removed 6 bases from V and 10 bases from J, with 21 bases in between. The CDR3 DNA reads TGTGCCAGCAGAGCTAGATTCGGGACAATGGACCAGTACTTC. Protein sequence: CASRARFGTMDQYF.

A few counts support this clone. V gene TRBV7-2 combines with J gene TRBJ2-7, with 7 nucleotides matching TRBD2. Germline V gene lookup returns CDR1 SGHTA and CDR2 FQGNSA. The CDR3 totals 16 residues. Trimming took 1 base from V and 0 from J; bases not matched to a gene: 6. The CDR3 sequence: CASSLGGGRSSYEQYF. In DNA form, the CDR3 reads TGTGCCAGCAGCTTAGGGGGGGGTAGGAGCTCCTACGAGCAGTACTTC.

This chain joins TRBV5-1 and TRBJ2-7, with no clear D. Per germline, CDR1 SGHRS and CDR2 YFSETQ. Trimming cost V 0 bases and J 3 bases, with 4 bases left between them. The CDR3 sequence is 12 residues long. The CDR3: CASSLDGYEQYF. In DNA form, the CDR3 reads TGCGCCAGCAGCTTGGACGGCTACGAGCAGTACTTC.

The chain couples TRBV15 to TRBJ1-2, with D possibly TRBD1 on 5 matching bases. V lost 0 bases, J lost 6 bases, and 17 bases lay in between. Germline V CDR1 and CDR2: LNHNV, YYDKDF (reference sequence). This CDR3 region has 16 residues. The CDR3 reads CATSREDKGSIHGYTF. The CDR3 bases are TGTGCCACCAGCAGAGAGGACAAGGGGTCGATACATGGCTACACCTTC.

The CDR3 reads CASSTPRGPGELFF. CDR3 DNA sequence: TGTGCCAGCAGTACCCCTAGAGGGCCCGGGGAGCTGTTTTTT. The V and J genes are TRBV27 and TRBJ2-2; D might be TRBD2 (5 bases). The CDR3 loop spans 14 amino acids. Germline lookup yields CDR1 MNHEY and CDR2 SMNVEV (reference sequence). The V end lost 5 bases, the J end lost 6 bases, and 13 bases lay between the germline ends.

This chain uses TRBV19 with TRBJ2-2, with D possibly TRBD1 on 6 matching bases. Per germline, CDR1 LNHDA and CDR2 SQIVND (reference sequence). V was clipped by 3 bases and J by 1 base, with 9 bases between them. The CDR3 contains 15 residues. CDR3 sequence: CASSIRDKNTGELFF. The CDR3 DNA reads TGTGCCAGTAGTATCCGGGACAAGAACACCGGGGAGCTGTTTTTT. Drawing the rest from reference TRBV19 and TRBJ2-2, the complete variable domain is DGGITQSPKYLFRKEGQNVTLSCEQNLNHDAMYWYRQDPGQGLRLIYYSQIVNDFQKGDIAEGYSVSREKKESFPLTVTSAQKNPTAFYLCASSIRDKNTGELFFGEGSRLTVL.

The rearrangement joins TRBV9 to TRBJ2-6; no clear D gene. The CDR3 runs 17 residues. Germline V gene lookup returns CDR1 SGDLS and CDR2 YYNGEE. V lost 0 bases and J lost 0, with 10 bases in between. CDR3 nucleotide sequence: TGTGCCAGCAGCGTAGGAGCCCAAAGCTCTGGGGCCAACGTCCTGACTTTC. Encoded protein: CASSVGAQSSGANVLTF.

This chain connects TRBV6-1 to TRBJ2-1, with TRBD2 as a possible D gene (5 bases). This CDR3 has 14 residues. Trimming left V 2 bases short and J 7 bases short, with 12 bases between. In germline, CDR1 is MNHNS, CDR2 SASEGT. The CDR3 bases are TGTGCCAGCAGTGAAAGGTGGACTGGGAATGAGCAGTTCTTC. It codes for CASSERWTGNEQFF.

V and J are TRBV5-1 and TRBJ2-7; the D gene is possibly TRBD1 (6 bases). The CDR3 is made up of 16 amino acids. The germline gives CDR1 SGHRS, CDR2 YFSETQ. Trimming pared 0 bases from V and 2 bases from J, leaving 15 bases between. DNA for the CDR3: TGCGCCAGCAGCTTGGATAGCGCAGGGGTTACCTACGAGCAGTACTTC. As protein: CASSLDSAGVTYEQYF.

J is TRBJ2-5 and V is TRBV7-2; the D is unclear. With 1 base removed from V and 5 bases from J, the gap between germline ends came to 11 bases. The CDR3 contains 14 residues. Germline V gene data show CDR1 as SGHTA and CDR2 as FQGNSA. The CDR3 region has the DNA TGTGCCAGCAGCTTAGTCATAAACATGGAGACCCAGTACTTC. It translates to CASSLVINMETQYF.

This clone was seen once. V is TRBV16 and J is TRBJ2-1; 8 positions match TRBD2. This CDR3 has 17 residues. The germline gives CDR1 KGHSY, CDR2 FQNENV. V shed 3 bases, J shed 2 bases, and the junction held 9 bases outside the gene matches. CDR3 bases: TGTGCCAGCAGCCAGATGGGCGGGGGGCTCGCCTACAATGAGCAGTTCTTC. This encodes CASSQMGGGLAYNEQFF.

The chain combines TRBV11-2 with TRBJ2-7, with 9 nucleotides matching TRBD1. Germline V CDR1 and CDR2: SGHAT, FQNNGV. The CDR3 totals 14 residues. Unmatched junction bases numbered 5, after V lost 5 bases and J lost 3 bases. CDR3 DNA sequence: TGTGCCAGCAGCGGAAGGGGACAGGGCTACGAGCAGTACTTC. It translates to CASSGRGQGYEQYF.

The V call is TRBV28, the J call TRBJ1-2; D is perhaps TRBD1 (5 bases). Trimming shortened V by 6 bases and J by 7 bases, and 21 bases separated the two germline ends. This CDR3 spans 15 amino acids. In germline, CDR1 is MDHEN, CDR2 SYDVKM. DNA of the CDR3: TGTGCCAGCAGGGAGAGAACAGGTTCGATTACTGGCTACACCTTC. It encodes CASRERTGSITGYTF.

V and J are TRBV6-5 and TRBJ1-1; tentative D call: TRBD1 (6 bases). Germline assignment: CDR1 MNHEY and CDR2 SVGAGI. The CDR3 runs to 11 residues. With 6 bases removed from V and 7 bases from J, the gap between germline ends came to 9 bases. The CDR3 sequence: CASRGQFEAFF. CDR3 nucleotides: TGTGCCAGCAGGGGACAATTTGAAGCTTTCTTT.